This T cell receptor beta chain was sequenced during a study of CD8+CD57+ T cells in acquired aplastic anemia. Study as a whole: Mean DNA quantity obtained from sorted CD4+ and CD8+ cells was around 2.9 ug.

CDR1 is MRHNA, CDR2 SNTAGT, per germline. With V trimmed by 4 bases and J by 4 bases, 7 bases remained unmatched. The CDR3 has 16 amino acids. Study-level findings and limits: In CD8+ cells, Simpson's diversity showed no significant difference between patients and controls. Patients and controls were found to share 25 to 35 CD8+ CDR3 sequences.

As regards this clonotype: Its antigen is undetermined.

Genomic DNA templated the TCR beta VDJ and CDR3 profiling. TCRdb re-called the reads through MiXCR, storing one row per CDR3 protein. The sample carries roughly 420,000 distinct CDR3 sequences, 55% to 75% recorded once. The clonotype comes from a human donor in good health, serving as a control. The chain joins TRBV6-4 to TRBJ1-1; 12 bases line up with TRBD1. The source material was sorted CD4+, CD8+, or CD8+CD57+ T cells (not recorded which) from PBMCs. The CDR3 protein is CASSGDRGREGTEAFF. In DNA form, the CDR3 reads TGTGCCAGCAGTGGGGACAGGGGGCGCGAGGGCACTGAAGCTTTCTTT.